This record covers a single T cell receptor (beta chain). The sample originates from a study of graft-versus-host responses after intestinal transplantation. Study summary: Anti-thymocyte globulin induction preceded about 3 years of tacrolimus and steroid maintenance in all recipients.

Sequenced by immunoSEQ multiplex PCR; TCRdb stores in-frame clones only, minus some. The table has 1,500 to 2,000 clones, roughly 40% seen once. Germline lookup yields CDR1 LGHNA and CDR2 YSLEER. The CDR3 is 15 residues long. The V and J ends lost 0 bases and 0 bases respectively, with 9 bases between them. Co-plating was performed using approximately 200,000 CFSE-labeled responder cells and approximately 200,000 irradiated, violet-dye-labeled stimulator cells. The chain links TRBV4-3 to TRBJ2-7; possible D gene TRBD1, 5 bases. This TCR derives from a human patient who was an organ donor for intestinal transplantation. The material sequenced was alloreactive CD8+ T cells from a mixed lymphocyte reaction culture, taken before transplantation. Subset in this sample: CFSE-low proliferating T cells sorted from approximately 6-day pre-transplant mixed lymphocyte reaction (GvH or HvG direction). The CDR3 loop is CASSQEQASSYEQYF. As DNA, the CDR3 is TGCGCCAGCAGCCAAGAACAGGCTAGCTCCTACGAGCAGTACTTC.